This T cell receptor beta chain was sequenced for a study of identifying expanded T cells in peripheral blood. Notes on this clone: The antigen is undetermined.

Profiled with immunoSEQ multiplex PCR; TCRdb holds only in-frame clones, not every one. The sample consists of about 78,000 clones, roughly four fifths of them appearing once. The V end lost 6 bases, the J end lost 4 bases, and 13 bases lay between the germline ends. Germline assignment: CDR1 LNHDA and CDR2 SQIVND (reference sequence). The CDR3 has 14 amino acids. Study observations and caveats: Variance in clone template counts between approximately 2-week samples significantly increased with total template count across all healthy donors. Differentially abundant clones: 1 to 1.5 between replicates, 16.4 at 2 to 3 weeks, less than 20 at four.

During the collection period, no donor immune events like infections were recorded. The TCR was taken from a person aged 18 to 75 in good health. Sequencing was carried out using blood. V gene TRBV19 combines with J gene TRBJ1-5, with D possibly being TRBD1 (5 bases). CDR3 loop: CASRGGNLNQPQHF. DNA for the CDR3: TGTGCCAGTAGGGGGGGGAATTTGAATCAGCCCCAGCATTTT.